This entry describes one TCR beta chain. The data were taken from a study of memory B cells and T cells in multiple sclerosis. TCRdb's table, derived via immunoSEQ multiplex PCR, lists solely in-frame clones and lacks some. The profile shows about 14,000 clones, around 63% of them singletons. The germline gives CDR1 SGHTA, CDR2 FQGNSA. The CDR3 consists of 17 residues. The V segment lost 6 bases and the J segment 1 base; nucleotides outside the gene matches: 12. Source material: memory (CD45RO+) CD4+ T cells from blood. This chain links TRBV7-2 with TRBJ2-5, with 9 nucleotides matching TRBD2. This receptor was identified in a human donor with multiple sclerosis. The CDR3: CASSSRRGGRVQETQYF. Here the CDR3 DNA reads TGTGCCAGCAGTTCCCGACGGGGCGGGAGGGTCCAAGAGACCCAGTACTTC. The full variable domain, in which reference TRBV7-2 and TRBJ2-5 provide the parts outside the CDR3, is GAGVSQSPSNKVTEKGKDVELRCDPISGHTALYWYRQSLGQGLEFLIYFQGNSAPDKSGLPSDRFSAERTGGSVSTLTIQRTQQEDSAVYLCASSSRRGGRVQETQYFGPGTRLLVL.